The entry below gives a single T cell receptor (beta chain) sequence along with its context. This clone was observed a single time. Its antigen is still unknown. Within one base of it there is no much larger clone, and no base qualities were kept. One collaborating source in Seattle enrolled patients while the patients were actively infected and followed the patients over time throughout the course of disease. Each collaborating institution followed its own protocols to collect whole blood in K2EDTA tubes. For TCRbeta analysis, collaborators shipped samples as frozen whole blood, isolated PBMCs, or DNA extracted from either of those sample types. This entry belongs to a study of blood T cell repertoires in COVID-19 (TCRdb year 2020). Concerning the study at large: The collaborator samples originated in the United States, Italy and Spain and spanned the acute and convalescent phases of COVID-19. The prospective study material was composed of cDNA or gDNA derived from T cells, B-cell-depleted T cells, or PBMCs. Subjects who had been exposed to COVID-19, were actively infected with it, or had recovered from it provided the deeply sampled blood TCRbeta repertoires that made up the dataset. The repertoires were released in a freely available public database meant as a resource for research on the immune response to SARS-CoV-2. The samples were drawn from two sources: the first 160 participants of the ongoing ImmuneRACE study, and 950 to 1,500 subjects contributed by 6 global collaborators. A de-identified subject ID, COVID-19 status, age in years and sex were almost always included in the sample metadata. Where available, HLA class I and class II types were obtained from metadata supplied by the sample provider rather than from assay-based typing.

Broad study findings and their caveats: How much clinical and demographic metadata was included differed by source and by participant, and the metadata was provided uncurated.

The immunoSEQ Assay, a bias-controlled multiplex PCR, was used to amplify TCRbeta CDR3 regions from genomic DNA. The original methods were these. Within the assay, amplification of reference gene primers was used to estimate how many nucleated cells each sample contained. To quantify the absolute abundance of each unique TCRbeta CDR3 rearrangement, sequence reads were collapsed and filtered. Productive Simpson clonality was computed per sample as the square root of Simpson's diversity index over productive rearrangements. In TCRdb, the immuneACCESS table is reduced to in-frame sequences with V and J assigned. These tables do not hold every clone; where another copy was compared, an unresolved V gene accounts for under half, and the others remain unexplained. For V, J and clone size, that table is used; D and trimming come from the DNA. This sample comprises about 170,000 clones, less than 85% of them detected only once. The biggest ten clones account for 6.5% to 9% of the sample.

V and J lose 2 bases and 4 bases, and a span of 14 bases separates them. Inclusive of the bounding cysteine and phenylalanine, the CDR3 is 15 residues long. The kept DNA is CDR3 alone, 45 bases in frame from the first base. CDR1 MNHEY and CDR2 SVGEGT were looked up in the germline V gene. The sequenced material came from peripheral blood. The clonotype originates from a woman aged 40 to 49 with COVID-19, enrolled during active disease. The chain is made from TRBV6-2 or TRBV6-3 and TRBJ1-2; no D segment can be confidently identified. The DNA is as follows: TGTGCCAGCAGTTACGCCGCCAGCGGATTCTATGGCTACACCTTC. The encoded protein is CASSYAASGFYGYTF.